These 4 T cell receptor beta chains were all obtained from the same sample, sequenced in a study of T cells in narcolepsy. Clones were read by immunoSEQ multiplex PCR, and TCRdb kept only the in-frame ones, dropping some. The sample yields about 40,000 clones, roughly 88% seen once. Sequenced material: CD45RA- memory CD4+ T cells from PBMCs. The receptors here all came from a human donor with narcolepsy.

This chain connects TRBV5-4 to TRBJ1-1; D may be TRBD1 (6 bases). Looked up from germline, CDR1 is SGHNT and CDR2 is YYREEE (reference sequence). This CDR3 contains 13 residues. V was shortened by 3 bases and J by 7 bases, with 13 bases between the two germline ends. This CDR3 is CASSSGGAREAFF. Here the CDR3 DNA reads TGTGCCAGCAGCTCCGGGGGGGCCCGTGAAGCTTTCTTT.

V usage is TRBV11-2 and J usage is TRBJ2-3; 8 nucleotides match TRBD2. The length of the CDR3 is 16 residues. J lost 4 bases, V lost 2 bases, and 8 bases had no gene match. Per the germline V gene, CDR1 is SGHAT and CDR2 is FQNNGV. This chain's CDR3 is CASSLTGGAGADTQYF. DNA of the CDR3: TGTGCCAGCAGCTTAACCGGGGGGGCCGGAGCAGATACGCAGTATTTT.

CDR3 DNA: TGTGCCAGCAGCCAAGATAGGGCTGCAAACTATGGCTACACCTTC. Its protein product is CASSQDRAANYGYTF. The chain couples TRBV4-2 to TRBJ1-2; D call uncertain. The CDR3 is made up of 15 amino acids. Germline CDR1 LGHNA, CDR2 YNFKEQ. Trimming removed 0 bases at V and 2 bases at J, with 10 bases between.

This chain connects TRBV6-5 to TRBJ1-3; TRBD1 aligns across 9 bases. The CDR3 runs to 15 residues. CDR1 MNHEY and CDR2 SVGAGI come from the germline V gene. Trimming at V came to 6 bases and at J to 3 bases, leaving 6 bases not matched to a gene. CDR3 region: CASSLGTGYGNTIYF. CDR3 bases: TGTGCCAGCAGCCTCGGGACAGGGTATGGAAACACCATATATTTT.